A single sample gave rise to the 2 T cell receptor beta chains below, sequenced in a study of T-cell reconstitution after alpha-beta-depleted transplantation in children. Construction of the TCRbeta library involved unique molecular identifiers. TCRdb itself ran the PCR reads through MiXCR, one entry per CDR3 protein. The data contain about 90,000 distinct CDR3 sequences, 15% to 18% of them singletons. The source was PBMCs, mostly from graft donor cells, collected 180 days after TCRalphabeta/CD19-depleted stem cell transplant. Every receptor here comes from a male patient aged 2 to 9 who had a stem cell transplant for acute lymphoblastic leukemia, so the T cells may come from the graft donor.

A few counts support this clonotype. This chain links TRBV5-1 with TRBJ2-1, with 7 bases lining up with TRBD1. CDR3 length: 13 residues. From germline, CDR1 is SGHRS and CDR2 YFSETQ. The trim removed 0 bases at V and 9 bases at J, leaving 3 bases unmatched. CDR3 sequence reads: CASSLGQGTEQFF. CDR3 in DNA: TGCGCCAGCAGCTTGGGACAGGGCACTGAGCAGTTCTTC.

This chain connects TRBV29-1 to TRBJ1-1; D remains unclear. Trimming stripped 8 bases from V and 8 bases from J, with 9 bases between. This CDR3 region has 9 residues. Per the germline V gene, CDR1 is SQVTM and CDR2 is ANQGSEA. The CDR3 region has the DNA TGCAGCTTTTCAGGAGAAGCTTTCTTT. Translation gives CSFSGEAFF.